This entry concerns a single T cell receptor (beta chain). Profiling relied on immunoSEQ multiplex PCR, and the TCRdb table lists in-frame clones only, not all of them. The sample records 300,000 to 450,000 clones, 75% to 90% being singletons. The data originate from a study of cytomegalovirus exposure and HLA in healthy donors. The J segment lost 0 bases and the V segment lost 6 bases, leaving 4 bases of the junction unmatched. Germline V gives CDR1 SNHLY, CDR2 FYNNEI. CDR3 length: 14 amino acids. The source material was PBMCs. This chain connects TRBV2 to TRBJ1-1, with 7 bases fitting TRBD1. The receptor was isolated from a woman between 18 and 30 years old in good health and CMV-seronegative. Here the CDR3 reads CASSGTEVNTEAFF. The DNA of the CDR3 is TGTGCCAGCAGCGGGACAGAGGTGAACACTGAAGCTTTCTTT.